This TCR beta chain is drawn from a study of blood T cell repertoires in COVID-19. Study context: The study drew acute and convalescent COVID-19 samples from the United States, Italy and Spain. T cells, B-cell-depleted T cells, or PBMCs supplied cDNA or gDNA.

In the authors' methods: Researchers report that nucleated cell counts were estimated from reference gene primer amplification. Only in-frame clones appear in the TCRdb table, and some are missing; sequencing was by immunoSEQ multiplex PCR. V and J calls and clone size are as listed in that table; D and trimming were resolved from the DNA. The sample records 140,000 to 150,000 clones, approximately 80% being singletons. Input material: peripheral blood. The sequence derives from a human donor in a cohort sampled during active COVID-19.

The DNA of the CDR3 is TGTGCCAGCAGTCCTTATGGCGACAGGGGGGGGAACACTGAAGCTTTCTTT. It yields the protein CASSPYGDRGGNTEAFF. The chain recombines TRBV27 with TRBJ1-1, with 9 bases fitting TRBD1. The CDR3 has 17 amino acids. Losses at the gene ends were 5 bases for V and 1 base for J; bases not matched to a gene: 11. The V gene's germline CDR1 is MNHEY and CDR2 SMNVEV (reference sequence).